A single TCR beta chain is shown here with its context. TCRdb processed the 5' RACE reads anew with MiXCR; each CDR3 protein has one entry. The data contain fewer than 40,000 distinct CDR3 sequences, around 8.6% of them singletons. The data derive from a study of chronic HIV infection and antiretroviral therapy. Looked up from germline, CDR1 is LGHDT and CDR2 is YNNKEL (reference sequence). CDR3 length: 15 residues. V was pared by 4 bases and J by 7 bases, with 7 bases of the junction left unmatched. The J gene is TRBJ1-6, the V gene TRBV3-1; 7 bases are shared with TRBD1. This TCR derives from an adult who had HIV and had not received antiretroviral therapy, or was an uninfected healthy control (not recorded which). Input material: peripheral blood. The CDR3 is CASSPWDSSNSPLHF. For the CDR3, the DNA is TGTGCCAGCAGCCCGTGGGACAGTTCCAATTCACCCCTCCACTTT.